This TCR beta chain derives from a study of T cell responses to AZD1222 COVID-19 vaccine. The germline V gene has CDR1 MNHEY and CDR2 SMNVEV (reference sequence). The CDR3 consists of 14 residues. V lost 2 bases, J lost 6 bases, and 6 bases stayed unmatched. Profiling relied on immunoSEQ multiplex PCR, and the TCRdb table lists in-frame clones only, not all of them. The sample holds around 160,000 clones, 88% seen once. Findings and caveats of the study: Vaccine-associated CD4 TCRs ranged over spike, dominating at 160-218 and 743-854. There were mostly white British donors and more females than males, and clonal diversity was possibly underestimated.

As for this clone: Its antigen is not identified.

The sequence derives from an adult in good health. Sequencing used peripheral blood, obtained on day 0 of AZD1222 vaccination. V usage is TRBV27 and J usage is TRBJ1-1, with 7 nucleotides matching TRBD1. As DNA, the CDR3 is TGTGCCAGCAGTTTAGCAGGGGGAAACCCTGAAGCTTTCTTT. Its translation is CASSLAGGNPEAFF.